This TCR beta chain was sequenced for a study of regulatory and conventional T cells in RAG deficiency. The method was immunoSEQ multiplex PCR; TCRdb's version includes in-frame clones alone and lacks a portion of them. Of about 30,000 clones listed, about 96% are singletons. Conventional CD4+ T cells were sorted from blood as CD25-low CD127-high cells. These data were also filed under a second study, of regulatory T cells. That source adds: The primer mix had 52 TRBV and 13 TRBJ primers.

This TCR derives from a human donor in good health. Sequencing was carried out using CD25- CD4+ T cells sorted from blood.

This CDR3 reads CASSWRGTGAGETQYF. The CDR3, as DNA: TGCGCCAGCAGCTGGCGGGGGACAGGGGCCGGAGAGACCCAGTACTTC. The chain carries TRBV5-1 and TRBJ2-5, with TRBD1 matching 10 bases. V was pared by 3 bases and J by 4 bases, with 9 bases of the junction left unmatched. The CDR3 spans 16 residues. Germline V gene sequence: CDR1 SGHRS, CDR2 YFSETQ.